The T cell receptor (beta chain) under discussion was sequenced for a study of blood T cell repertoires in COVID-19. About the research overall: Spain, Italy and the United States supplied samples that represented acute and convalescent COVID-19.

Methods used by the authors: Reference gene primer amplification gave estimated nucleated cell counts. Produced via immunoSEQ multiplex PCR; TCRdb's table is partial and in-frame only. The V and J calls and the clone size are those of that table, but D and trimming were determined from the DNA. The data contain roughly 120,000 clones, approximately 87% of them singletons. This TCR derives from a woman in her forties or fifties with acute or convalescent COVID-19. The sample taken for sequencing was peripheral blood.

The CDR3: CASSPSRQGNIQYF. The CDR3 nucleotides are TGTGCCAGCTCACCCAGCCGACAGGGAAACATTCAGTACTTC. The chain is built from TRBV18 and TRBJ2-4; TRBD1 aligns across 7 bases. CDR1 and CDR2 from the germline V gene are KGHSH and LQKENI. The length of the CDR3 is 14 residues. The J segment lost 6 bases and the V segment lost 3 bases, leaving 5 bases of the junction unmatched.